What follows is one TCR beta chain and its context. No cognate antigen has been identified for it. Base qualities are not at hand, and no much larger clone is one base apart. The entire amount of isolated RNA was reverse transcribed using the High Capacity cDNA Reverse Transcription Kit, so the sequenced TCRB transcripts were expressed ones. Deep immunoSEQ sequencing was applied to naive, central memory and regulatory T cell samples, giving an average of around 3.8 million total reads per sample. After sorted cells were lysed in RLT buffer, RNA was extracted with DNase-treated RNeasy Micro or Mini kits, with the choice depending on cell number. Each cell subset was processed on its own to prevent cross-contamination, while patient and healthy donor samples were processed together. TCRB sequences were amplified from cDNA with the immunoSEQ multiplex PCR, producing 87-bp fragments spanning the CDR3 region. Sequencing of the amplicons was performed on the Illumina HiSeq platform. From the authors' description of their analysis: Synthetic template baselines were used to correct PCR bias computationally, reads within Hamming distance 2 were collapsed, and singletons that could not be merged were discarded. Reads were aligned against IMGT so that V, D and J genes, CDR3 length and insertions or deletions at six rearrangement sites could be assigned. Clonotype counts were normalized to sorted cell number within each subset before computing true diversity and Gini coefficients with the tcR R package. Repertoire sharing was quantified using the overlap coefficient calculated on TCRB nucleotide sequences. Out-of-frame TCRB sequences from naive cells were analyzed as a proxy for the pre-selection repertoire. The clones in this table, taken by TCRdb from immuneACCESS, are in-frame only. Not every clone is retained; where verified, under half of the shortfall comes from an unresolved V gene, and the cause of the rest is unknown. That table furnishes V, J and clone size, whereas the DNA furnished D and trimming. For this sample the table gives under 300,000 clones, of which 16% were detected only once. The ten largest account for approximately 0.081% of the sample.

From each donor, a single peripheral blood sample of about 110 mL on average was drawn into heparinised tubes. A BD FACSAria II and a panel including CD45RO, CCR7, CD25, CD127, CD95 and CD27 were used to sort naive, central memory, regulatory and stem cell-like memory CD4+ T cells. A purity above 95% was achieved for all sorted populations. PBMCs were isolated right away by Lymphoprep density gradient centrifugation and were stained directly, without culture. Samples were stained and sorted in pairs, with one healthy donor and one patient per experiment, so that batch effects were minimized. The data were obtained in a study of beta chain features in type 1 diabetes (dated by TCRdb to about 2018). Study-wide context: Mean age, gender distribution, total cell number and subset yield did not differ between patients and healthy donors. Regulatory and stem cell-like memory subsets were isolated from only 8 patients and about eight healthy donors, whereas naive and central memory subsets came from all 30 or so donors. A total of 85 million to 110 million sorted cells were examined across all samples, and RNA yield correlated strongly with the number of cells per subset. In the study, recently diagnosed type 1 diabetes patients and matched healthy donors were compared on the TCRB repertoires of their sorted circulating CD4+ T cell subsets. Points the paper makes about the study in general: Naive, central memory and regulatory TCRB repertoires appeared to be more alike among patients than among healthy donors. Type 1 diabetes patients showed a moderate but significant shortening of TCRB CDR3 length in all four CD4+ subsets. Only small numbers of individuals were included in the HLA sub-analyses, which left unresolved whether HLA type had any influence on TCRB rearrangement. PCR might favor shorter templates, but patient and control samples were amplified and corrected together, so any skew would affect both groups equally. Sequencing cDNA rather than genomic DNA could over-represent highly expressing activated cells, although activation and CD3 levels did not differ between groups. Patients with type 1 diabetes made fewer insertions and deleted more nucleotides at VDJ recombination sites, implying thymic rearrangement abnormalities.

The sample consisted of naive CD4+ T cells from blood. Reading the label with the study, this specimen's cell subset or site is: true naive CD4+ T cells. The TCR comes from a young man with type 1 diabetes.

For the CDR3, the sequence is CASSAGFYGYTF. The DNA sequence follows: TGTGCCAGCAGCGCAGGGTTCTATGGCTACACCTTC. Here the chain combines TRBV9 and TRBJ1-2, and perhaps TRBD1 as D gene, on 5 matching bases. From a lookup of the germline V gene, CDR1 and CDR2 are SGDLS and YYNGEE. From the cysteine through the phenylalanine, the CDR3 covers 12 amino acids. The DNA shown is the 36-base CDR3, in frame from base 1. Deletion took 3 bases off V and 4 bases off J, with a span of 7 bases between the germline ends. The variable domain in full, with residues beyond the CDR3 obtained from the reference TRBV9 and TRBJ1-2 genes, is DSGVTQTPKHLITATGQRVTLRCSPRSGDLSVYWYQQSLDQGLQFLIQYYNGEERAKGNILERFSAQQFPDLHSELNLSSLELGDSALYFCASSAGFYGYTFGSGTRLTVV.